This T cell receptor beta chain was recovered during a study of early T cells in non-severe SARS-CoV-2 infection. As for the study in general: Whole-blood bulk RNA, unsorted, was sequenced, and chains were unpaired.

This clonotype was seen at least ten times. The antigen remains undetermined. Individual cDNA molecules were tagged with unique molecular identifiers. TCRdb itself ran the 5' RACE reads through MiXCR, one entry per CDR3 protein. The sample consists of 50,000 to 55,000 distinct CDR3 sequences, about 10% of them appearing once. Regarding the study as a whole: VDJdb matching skewed toward anti-spike CD8 responses, missing private and CD4 specificities.

Trimming removed 0 bases from V and 3 bases from J, with 9 bases in between. There are 14 residues in the CDR3. From germline, CDR1 is SGHRS and CDR2 YFSETQ. The TCR was taken from an adult who was a healthcare worker with PCR-confirmed SARS-CoV-2 infection or an uninfected control (not recorded which). The sequenced material came from whole blood. The rearrangement links TRBV5-1 to TRBJ1-1, with D perhaps matching TRBD1 (6 bases). CDR3 bases: TGCGCCAGCAGCTTGGATCGGGGGCACACTGAAGCTTTCTTT. Its protein is CASSLDRGHTEAFF.